These T cell receptor beta chains were read from a single sample in a study of spatial heterogeneity in lung cancer. In TCRdb, the 5' RACE reads were re-called with MiXCR into one record per CDR3 protein. Of tens of thousands of distinct CDR3 sequences listed, roughly 12% are singletons. The sample consisted of PBMCs, taken at surgery. These receptors came from a male donor with early-stage non-small cell lung cancer. Each CDR3 is given with its conserved first and last residue. A D gene is named only where the DNA matches it firmly. Clone size, where shown, is once, few, many, or a class for clones that have expanded.

V,size,J,D,CDR3,DNA
TRBV4-3,few,TRBJ1-2,NA,CASSQGGSFYGYTF,TGCGCCAGCAGCCAAGGAGGCAGTTTCTATGGCTACACCTTC
TRBV12-3/TRBV12-4,many,TRBJ2-1,TRBD1,CASSLLGQVQFF,TGTGCCAGCAGTCTTTTAGGACAGGTGCAGTTCTTC
TRBV9,few,TRBJ2-2,NA,CASGDSPHTGELFF,TGTGCCAGCGGCGACAGCCCCCACACCGGGGAGCTGTTTTTT
TRBV4-2,many,TRBJ2-1,NA,CASSQGGSYNEQFF,TGTGCCAGCAGCCAAGGAGGCTCCTACAATGAGCAGTTCTTC
TRBV20-1,many,TRBJ2-5,TRBD2,CSAPHQRGLKETQYF,TGCAGTGCTCCCCACCAGCGGGGGCTGAAAGAGACCCAGTACTTC
TRBV24-1,many,TRBJ2-3,TRBD1,CATSDLITNTGTGSTDTQYF,TGTGCCACCAGTGATCTCATTACTAACACCGGGACAGGGTCCACAGATACGCAGTATTTT
TRBV28,many,TRBJ2-3,TRBD2,CASNRDYSDTQYF,TGTGCCAGCAACCGGGACTACTCAGATACGCAGTATTTT
TRBV3-1,NA,TRBJ1-1,NA,CASSQEEAEPGTEAFF,TGTGCCAGCAGCCAAGAAGAGGCGGAGCCGGGCACTGAAGCTTTCTTT
TRBV5-1,NA,TRBJ2-5,TRBD1,CASSFRQGAGETQYF,TGCGCCAGCAGCTTTCGACAGGGGGCTGGAGAGACCCAGTACTTC
TRBV12-3/TRBV12-4,NA,TRBJ2-5,NA,CASAQGRPLQETQYF,TGTGCCAGCGCACAAGGCAGGCCGCTCCAAGAGACCCAGTACTTC
TRBV7-3,many,TRBJ1-5,NA,CASSPDRGQPQHF,TGTGCCAGCAGCCCCGACCGAGGTCAGCCCCAGCATTTT
TRBV5-1,few,TRBJ2-7,NA,CASSLLQGDEQYF,TGCGCCAGCAGCTTACTACAGGGTGACGAGCAGTACTTC
TRBV11-2,few,TRBJ2-1,TRBD1,CASTSRAGGLSEQFF,TGTGCCAGCACCTCAAGGGCAGGGGGCTTAAGTGAGCAGTTCTTC
TRBV12-3/TRBV12-4,few,TRBJ2-1,TRBD2,CASSPTSGGPSYNEQFF,TGTGCCAGCAGTCCGACTAGCGGGGGGCCATCCTACAATGAGCAGTTCTTC
TRBV9,NA,TRBJ1-5,TRBD1,CASSVGDRGRQPQHF,TGTGCCAGCAGCGTAGGGGACAGGGGAAGGCAGCCCCAGCATTTT
TRBV7-8,NA,TRBJ2-5,TRBD2,CASSLPAGGSMEETQYF,TGTGCCAGCAGCTTACCCGCCGGCGGGAGTATGGAAGAGACCCAGTACTTC
TRBV6-2/TRBV6-3,NA,TRBJ1-5,NA,CASSPGAGVPNQPQHF,TGTGCCAGCAGCCCCGGGGCAGGGGTTCCAAATCAGCCCCAGCATTTT
TRBV10-3,few,TRBJ2-7,NA,CAISESKGDLYEQYF,TGTGCCATCAGTGAGTCCAAGGGGGACCTATACGAGCAGTACTTC
TRBV30,NA,TRBJ1-6,NA,CAWSFPGSPLHF,TGTGCCTGGAGTTTTCCTGGGTCACCCCTCCACTTT
TRBV20-1,few,TRBJ2-3,NA,CSAGGATTDTQYF,TGCAGTGCGGGGGGGGCCACCACAGATACGCAGTATTTT
TRBV7-2,NA,TRBJ1-1,TRBD1,CASSSRTGGLREAFF,TGTGCCAGCAGCTCAAGGACAGGTGGACTTAGAGAAGCTTTCTTT
TRBV30,NA,TRBJ1-1,TRBD1,CAWRKTGDTEAFF,TGTGCCTGGAGGAAAACAGGGGACACTGAAGCTTTCTTT
TRBV7-7,NA,TRBJ2-3,NA,CACSPRPLDDTQYF,TGTGCTTGCAGCCCCCGCCCCCTAGACGATACGCAGTATTTT
TRBV20-1,few,TRBJ2-1,NA,CSARDYRDSYNEQFF,TGCAGTGCTAGAGATTATAGGGACTCCTACAATGAGCAGTTCTTC
TRBV28,NA,TRBJ2-3,NA,CASSLGSLTDTQYF,TGTGCCAGCAGTTTAGGCTCCCTCACAGATACGCAGTATTTT
TRBV18,many,TRBJ1-5,TRBD1,CASSPGQSNQPQHF,TGTGCCAGCTCACCGGGACAGAGCAATCAGCCCCAGCATTTT
TRBV19,NA,TRBJ1-5,NA,CASSIGPGRNQPQHF,TGTGCCAGTAGTATAGGTCCAGGACGCAATCAGCCCCAGCATTTT